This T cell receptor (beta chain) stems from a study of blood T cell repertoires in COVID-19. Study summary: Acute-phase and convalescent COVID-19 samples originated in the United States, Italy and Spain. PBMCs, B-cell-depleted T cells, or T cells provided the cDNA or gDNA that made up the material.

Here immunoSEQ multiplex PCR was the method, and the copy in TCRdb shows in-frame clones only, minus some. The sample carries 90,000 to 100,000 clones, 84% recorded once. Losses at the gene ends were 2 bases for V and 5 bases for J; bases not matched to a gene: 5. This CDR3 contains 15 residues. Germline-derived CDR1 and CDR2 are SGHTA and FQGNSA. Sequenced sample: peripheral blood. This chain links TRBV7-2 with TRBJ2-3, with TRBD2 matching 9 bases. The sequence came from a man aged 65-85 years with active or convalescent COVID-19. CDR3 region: CASSLLRGGEDTQYF. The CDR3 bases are TGTGCCAGCAGCTTATTGCGGGGGGGAGAAGATACGCAGTATTTT.